Below, 18 T cell receptor beta chains from the same sample are listed, as sequenced in a study of blood T cell repertoires in COVID-19. Repertoires were generated with immunoSEQ multiplex PCR, while TCRdb's copy carries only in-frame clones and drops some. The table shows just over 90,000 clones, with about three quarters occurring only once. The specimen sequenced was peripheral blood. The origin of the receptors is a man aged 70 or older with acute or convalescent COVID-19.

The J gene is TRBJ2-6, the V gene TRBV6-1, with a weak D call TRBD1 (6 bases). V was clipped by 0 bases and J by 2 bases, with 17 bases between them. Looked up from germline, CDR1 is MNHNS and CDR2 is SASEGT. CDR3 size: 19 residues. The CDR3 sequence: CASSEATLDSFPGANVLTF. DNA of the CDR3: TGTGCCAGCAGTGAAGCTACCCTGGACAGCTTCCCTGGGGCCAACGTCCTGACTTTC.

The V call is TRBV28, the J call TRBJ1-4; 7 bases agree with TRBD1. Looked up from germline, CDR1 is MDHEN and CDR2 is SYDVKM. The junction had 9 bases not matched to a gene; V was cut back by 4 bases and J by 13 bases. The CDR3 consists of 13 residues. CDR3 nucleotide sequence: TGTGCCAGCAGTTCAGGGGGGAATCGAGGACTGTTTTTT. Amino acids: CASSSGGNRGLFF.

The chain employs TRBV7-2 and TRBJ2-5; 8 bases map to TRBD1. The V gene's germline CDR1 is SGHTA and CDR2 FQGNSA. J was trimmed by 12 bases and V by 0 bases; bases with no gene match: 12. The CDR3 contains 15 residues. DNA of the CDR3: TGTGCCAGCAGCTTAGCCGGACAGGGTTTGGTCACCAAGTACTTC. Translated, it gives CASSLAGQGLVTKYF.

The V gene is TRBV5-5, the J gene TRBJ2-6; weak D call: TRBD2 (7 bases). With 4 bases removed from V and 4 bases from J, the gap between germline ends came to 12 bases. Per the germline V gene, CDR1 is SGHKS and CDR2 is YYEKEE (reference sequence). This CDR3 comprises 15 residues. CDR3 region: CASSLGGPGANVLTF. CDR3 DNA: TGTGCCAGCAGCCTGGGGGGGCCCGGGGCCAACGTCCTGACTTTC.

This chain's CDR3 is CASSQGDDRGDEQFF. In nucleotides, the CDR3 is TGTGCCAGCAGCCAGGGGGACGACCGGGGGGATGAGCAGTTCTTC. The chain combines TRBV3-1 (or the pseudogene TRBV3-2) with TRBJ2-1, with 7 bases aligning to TRBD2. Germline CDR1 and CDR2: LGHDT and YNNKEL (reference sequence). V gave up 3 bases and J gave up 8 bases; unmatched junction bases: 10. The CDR3 has 15 residues.

The V gene is TRBV9, the J gene TRBJ2-1, with a tentative D call TRBD2 (6 bases). Germline V gives CDR1 SGDLS, CDR2 YYNGEE. The V end was cut by 4 bases, the J end by 5 bases, with 28 bases between. The CDR3 sequence is 19 residues long. CDR3 loop: CASSLLPQALRRGNNEQFF. The CDR3 bases are TGTGCCAGCAGCCTTCTTCCACAAGCCCTCCGGAGGGGAAACAATGAGCAGTTCTTC.

The chain has TRBV7-9 and TRBJ2-1, with D possibly matching TRBD2 (5 bases). CDR1 SEHNR and CDR2 FQNEAQ come from the germline V gene (reference sequence). Trimming took off 3 bases at V and 0 bases at J, with 15 bases between the two ends. The length of the CDR3 is 17 residues. CDR3 amino acids: CASSLGFSASSYNEQFF. CDR3 DNA sequence: TGTGCCAGCAGCTTGGGGTTTAGCGCCAGCTCCTACAATGAGCAGTTCTTC.

The CDR3 nucleotides are TGTGCCAGCAGCCCCGGGACACTTGACAATTCACCCCTCCACTTT. Translated: CASSPGTLDNSPLHF. The chain uses TRBV6-5 and TRBJ1-6, with D perhaps TRBD1 (6 bases). Germline V gene lookup returns CDR1 MNHEY and CDR2 SVGAGI. The V and J ends lost 6 bases and 7 bases respectively, with 16 bases between them. CDR3 length equals 15 residues.

The chain's CDR3 is CASSEGGLVGYNEQFF. CDR3 DNA: TGTGCCAGCAGTGAGGGGGGGCTGGTGGGCTACAATGAGCAGTTCTTC. The chain recombines TRBV2 with TRBJ2-1; D possibly corresponds to TRBD2 (7 bases). V was cut by 3 bases and J by 3 bases, with 15 bases left in between. The CDR3 is 16 amino acids. Per the germline V gene, CDR1 is SNHLY and CDR2 is FYNNEI.

The genes are TRBV5-4 and TRBJ2-5; possibly TRBD2 for D (6 bases). The germline gives CDR1 SGHNT, CDR2 YYREEE (reference sequence). V was shortened by 5 bases and J by 1 base, with 12 bases between the two germline ends. The CDR3 runs 14 residues. The CDR3 is CASSPGALQETQYF. CDR3 bases: TGTGCCAGCAGTCCGGGAGCCCTCCAAGAGACCCAGTACTTC. The full variable domain, in which reference TRBV5-4 and TRBJ2-5 provide the parts outside the CDR3, is ETGVTQSPTHLIKTRGQQVTLRCSSQSGHNTVSWYQQALGQGPQFIFQYYREEENGRGNFPPRFSGLQFPNYSSELNVNALELDDSALYLCASSPGALQETQYFGPGTRLLVL.

The V gene is TRBV24-1, the J gene TRBJ2-3, with 9 bases aligning to TRBD1. The germline V gene has CDR1 KGHDR and CDR2 SFDVKD. J lost 0 bases, V lost 1 base, and 4 bases had no gene match. The length of the CDR3 is 17 residues. For the CDR3, the DNA is TGTGCCACCAGTGATTTCCGGGACAGGGATAGCACAGATACGCAGTATTTT. Translation gives CATSDFRDRDSTDTQYF.

The chain is built from TRBV9 and TRBJ1-4, with 10 bases aligning to TRBD1. Germline CDR1 reads SGDLS; CDR2 reads YYNGEE. Germline trimming cut 3 bases from V and 10 bases from J; bases unmatched to any gene: 9. The CDR3 is made up of 15 amino acids. The CDR3 sequence is CASSARPGTGVKLFF. CDR3 nucleotide sequence: TGTGCCAGCAGCGCCCGACCCGGGACAGGGGTAAAACTGTTTTTT.

The chain combines TRBV24-1 with TRBJ2-3; perhaps TRBD1 as D (5 bases). CDR1 is KGHDR, CDR2 SFDVKD, per germline. This CDR3 comprises 14 residues. Trimming removed 5 bases from V and 3 bases from J, with 11 bases in between. CDR3 bases: TGTGCCACCAGTGCAGGGATGGGAACAGATACGCAGTATTTT. Amino acids: CATSAGMGTDTQYF.

This clone was counted once. This chain's CDR3 is CASSTIPGELFF. The CDR3 DNA is TGTGCCAGCAGCACAATCCCCGGGGAGCTGTTTTTT. J is TRBJ2-2 and V is TRBV28; no clear D. The V end was cut by 6 bases, the J end by 6 bases, with 8 bases between. Germline values: CDR1 MDHEN, CDR2 SYDVKM. This CDR3 is built from 12 residues.

For this clone: The sample contains more than one DNA sequence encoding this CDR3. The chain uses TRBV14 and TRBJ1-3; 10 nucleotides line up with TRBD1. This CDR3 comprises 15 residues. CDR1 is SGHDN and CDR2 is FVKESK in the germline V gene. V lost 4 bases, J lost 2 bases, and 2 bases stayed unmatched. This CDR3 is CASSPGQGAGNTIYF. The CDR3 region has the DNA TGTGCCAGCAGCCCTGGACAGGGGGCTGGAAACACCATATATTTT.

V is TRBV7-3 and J is TRBJ2-2; 7 bases are shared with TRBD2. The V and J ends lost 4 bases and 5 bases, in that order; junction bases with no gene match: 7. Germline assignment: CDR1 SGHTA and CDR2 FQGTGA. This CDR3 region has 15 residues. CDR3 loop: CASSSPLGGTGELFF. The DNA of the CDR3 is TGTGCCAGCAGCTCCCCCTTGGGAGGGACCGGGGAGCTGTTTTTT.

The rearrangement links TRBV5-1 to TRBJ2-6; no clear D gene. Germline V CDR1 and CDR2: SGHRS, YFSETQ. The CDR3 covers 15 residues. The CDR3 reads CASNPGSSGANVLTF. The DNA for the CDR3 is TGCGCATCCAACCCGGGTAGCTCTGGGGCCAACGTCCTGACTTTC.

J is TRBJ1-6 and V is TRBV6-1; D possibly corresponds to TRBD1 (6 bases). Deletions cut 3 bases from V and 7 bases from J, with 19 bases between. This CDR3 contains 17 residues. The germline V gene encodes CDR1 MNHNS and CDR2 SASEGT. The CDR3 DNA is TGTGCCAGCAGTGATCTTGGACAGTTGGCCCAGAATTCACCCCTCCACTTT. Amino acid sequence: CASSDLGQLAQNSPLHF.